One sample yielded the 15 T cell receptor beta chains listed below, sequenced in a study of shared clonotypes between healthy human individuals. Clones were read by immunoSEQ multiplex PCR, and TCRdb kept only the in-frame ones, dropping some. Here the sample spans about 330,000 clones, about nine tenths being singletons. Sequenced: memory CD8+ T cells sorted from blood. The sample's subset: CD45RO+ cells pooled with CCR7-negative TemRA cells. These receptors were obtained from a young man in good health.

V usage is TRBV18 and J usage is TRBJ1-2; no reliable D call. The CDR3 contains 12 residues. CDR1 and CDR2 from the germline V gene are KGHSH and LQKENI. Trimming took 4 bases from V and 7 from J, leaving 10 bases between them. The CDR3: CASSLGSRGYTF. CDR3 bases: TGTGCCAGCTCACTAGGGTCCCGTGGCTACACCTTC.

The chain combines TRBV7-9 with TRBJ1-1; D might be TRBD1 (6 bases). This CDR3 comprises 13 residues. The V gene's germline CDR1 is SEHNR and CDR2 FQNEAQ (reference sequence). The V and J ends lost 8 bases and 3 bases respectively, with 13 bases between them. CDR3: CASHRVRDTEAFF. The CDR3 nucleotides read TGTGCCAGCCACAGGGTGCGTGACACTGAAGCTTTCTTT.

V is TRBV29-1 and J is TRBJ2-3; D gene ambiguous. Germline V gene data show CDR1 as SQVTM and CDR2 as ANQGSEA. Trimming stripped 3 bases from V and 1 base from J, with 5 bases between. The CDR3 extends over 12 amino acids. The CDR3 sequence: CSVDWGTDTQYF. The CDR3 DNA reads TGCAGCGTTGACTGGGGCACAGATACGCAGTATTTT.

This chain uses TRBV11-2 with TRBJ2-1; 9 bases agree with TRBD2. Losses at the gene ends were 4 bases for V and 3 bases for J; bases not matched to a gene: 4. The germline CDR1 and CDR2 sequences are SGHAT and FQNNGV. The CDR3 loop spans 15 amino acids. The CDR3 region has the DNA TGTGCCAGCAGCTCTTTAGCGGGGGACTACAATGAGCAGTTCTTC. It specifies CASSSLAGDYNEQFF.

The V call is TRBV4-1, the J call TRBJ2-1; 7 nucleotides match TRBD2. The CDR3 has 13 residues. Germline V gene lookup returns CDR1 MGHRA and CDR2 YSYEKL. The J segment lost 7 bases and the V segment lost 4 bases, leaving 4 bases of the junction unmatched. CDR3 sequence: CASSLGLVNEQFF. In DNA form, the CDR3 reads TGCGCCAGCAGCCTCGGACTAGTAAATGAGCAGTTCTTC.

This clone was seen just once. This rearrangement joins TRBV6-5 to TRBJ2-2, with D possibly matching TRBD1 (5 bases). Per germline, CDR1 MNHEY and CDR2 SVGAGI. V lost 4 bases to trimming and J lost 7 bases, with 13 bases between them. This CDR3 contains 14 residues. The CDR3 bases are TGTGCCAGCAGTTCTACAGGACCCCACGGGGAGCTGTTTTTT. Its protein product is CASSSTGPHGELFF.

This clone showed up just a few times. The chain recombines TRBV7-8 with TRBJ2-1; 8 bases agree with TRBD1. The CDR3 has 17 residues. V lost 1 base and J lost 3; bases outside the gene matches: 8. Germline CDR1 SGHVS, CDR2 FQNEAQ. This chain's CDR3 is CASSLGQGQAIYNEQFF. Written as DNA, the CDR3 is TGTGCCAGCAGCTTAGGCCAGGGACAGGCTATCTACAATGAGCAGTTCTTC. Looking up the rest from reference TRBV7-8 and TRBJ2-1 gives the full variable domain: GAGVSQSPRYKVAKRGQDVALRCDPISGHVSLFWYQQALGQGPEFLTYFQNEAQLDKSGLPSDRFFAERPEGSVSTLKIQRTQQEDSAVYLCASSLGQGQAIYNEQFFGPGTRLTVL.

This clone came up many times. The rearrangement joins TRBV7-9 to TRBJ2-1, with 13 bases matching TRBD2. CDR1 SEHNR and CDR2 FQNEAQ come from the germline V gene (reference sequence). The CDR3 runs to 16 residues. V lost 4 bases to trimming and J lost 8 bases; unmatched junction nucleotides: 8. Here the CDR3 DNA reads TGTGCCAGCAGCTCCGGACTAGCGGGAGAAAAAGATGAGCAGTTCTTC. Protein: CASSSGLAGEKDEQFF.

This clone was observed once. The J gene is TRBJ2-7, the V gene TRBV2; 12 nucleotides line up with TRBD1. J was trimmed by 5 bases and V by 5 bases; bases with no gene match: 13. The CDR3 consists of 17 residues. Germline V gives CDR1 SNHLY, CDR2 FYNNEI. The CDR3 DNA reads TGTGCCAGCAGTTATGGTTCGGGGGACAGGGGGCTCCACGAGCAGTACTTC. Translating it yields CASSYGSGDRGLHEQYF.

This clone was recorded many times. The chain couples TRBV6-1 to TRBJ2-3, with TRBD1 matching over 8 bases. V trimming: 5 bases; J trimming: 4 bases; junction bases outside the gene matches: 8. The CDR3 totals 15 residues. Germline V gives CDR1 MNHNS, CDR2 SASEGT. The CDR3 DNA reads as TGTGCCAGCAGTCGGACAGGGAAGGCCGCAGATACGCAGTATTTT. Protein: CASSRTGKAADTQYF.

This sequence joins TRBV7-9 and TRBJ2-3, with 8 bases fitting TRBD2. The V and J ends lost 5 bases and 2 bases, in that order; junction bases with no gene match: 9. From germline, CDR1 is SEHNR and CDR2 FQNEAQ (reference sequence). This CDR3 is 16 amino acids long. The CDR3 spells CASSRMGGGNTDTQYF. The CDR3, as DNA: TGTGCCAGCAGCCGCATGGGCGGGGGGAACACAGATACGCAGTATTTT.

This chain joins TRBV6-5 and TRBJ2-1; 8 positions agree with TRBD2. Germline CDR1 is MNHEY and CDR2 is SVGAGI. J gave up 9 bases and V 0 bases, and 10 bases lay outside the gene matches. This CDR3 contains 16 residues. As DNA, the CDR3 is TGTGCCAGCAGTTACTCCCCTAGCGGGTATTTGGGTGAGCAGTTCTTC. Amino acids: CASSYSPSGYLGEQFF.

The V and J genes are TRBV29-1 and TRBJ2-6; perhaps TRBD1 as D (6 bases). The V end lost 5 bases, the J end lost 1 base, and 6 bases lay between the germline ends. Germline V gene data show CDR1 as SQVTM and CDR2 as ANQGSEA. This CDR3 is 13 amino acids long. The CDR3 reads CSVQGSGANVLTF. Here the CDR3 DNA reads TGCAGCGTTCAGGGGTCTGGGGCCAACGTCCTGACTTTC.

The chain uses TRBV27 and TRBJ1-1, with D uncertain. The germline V and J ends were trimmed by 2 bases and 3 bases, with 10 bases remaining between them. This CDR3 is 14 amino acids long. Germline V gene data show CDR1 as MNHEY and CDR2 as SMNVEV (reference sequence). The DNA for the CDR3 is TGTGCCAGCAGTTTAGACTTGAGGGACACTGAAGCTTTCTTT. Protein sequence: CASSLDLRDTEAFF.

The rearrangement joins TRBV15 to TRBJ1-3; D gene unclear. Per the germline V gene, CDR1 is LNHNV and CDR2 is YYDKDF (reference sequence). Trimming took off 0 bases at V and 6 bases at J, with 12 bases between the two ends. This CDR3 is 15 amino acids long. This CDR3 is CATSRDRRTENTIYF. The CDR3 DNA reads as TGTGCCACCAGCAGAGATCGGAGGACCGAAAACACCATATATTTT.